In this sample, the clone carrying this TCR beta chain turned up a few times. Its matching antigen is unknown. This specimen belongs to a study of CD8+ T cells in alopecia areata. Findings and limits, study-wide: Numerous clones, expanded in lesions, remained in scalp and blood during tofacitinib.

Germline V lookup: CDR1 SQVTM, CDR2 ANQGSEA. Losses at the gene ends were 7 bases for V and 8 bases for J; bases not matched to a gene: 9. The length of the CDR3 is 12 residues. Extracted from the samples, RNA was reverse transcribed into cDNA to serve as the sequencing template. TCRdb's copy holds only in-frame clones and misses some; the assay was immunoSEQ multiplex PCR. The sample contains about 120,000 clones, around 56% of which appear only once. Treatment defined: oral pan-JAK inhibitor, 5-10 mg twice daily. Sorted out of PBMCs were CD4+ T cells and CD8+ T cells. The sample consisted of CD4+ T cells sorted from blood, taken at week 4, from a patient treated with tofacitinib. The receptor comes from a human donor with alopecia areata. This chain joins TRBV29-1 and TRBJ2-3; TRBD2 matches at 7 bases. The CDR3 loop is CSAWTRETTQYF. CDR3 DNA: TGCAGCGCCTGGACTAGGGAGACTACGCAGTATTTT.